The 27 T cell receptor beta chains presented below share a single source sample, sequenced in a study of OX40 agonist ivuxolimab in advanced cancers. The assay was immunoSEQ multiplex PCR, and TCRdb's table has in-frame clones only and misses some. The table records about 26,000 clones, around 90% of them present only once. This specimen was CD4+ or CD8+ T cells sorted from blood, taken in a trial of the OX40 agonist ivuxolimab. Receptors were obtained from an adult with an advanced solid tumor such as melanoma, head and neck, liver or kidney cancer.

The chain links TRBV19 to TRBJ1-1, with a weak D call TRBD1 (6 bases). The length of the CDR3 is 14 residues. Per the germline V gene, CDR1 is LNHDA and CDR2 is SQIVND (reference sequence). The ends were cut back, 5 bases at V and 4 bases at J, with 14 bases in the middle. CDR3 protein: CASSPERGGTEAFF. CDR3 bases: TGTGCCAGTAGTCCCGAGAGGGGGGGCACTGAAGCTTTCTTT.

The rearrangement links TRBV4-2 to TRBJ2-1; TRBD2 aligns across 8 bases. This CDR3 has 16 residues. Germline loops: CDR1 LGHNA, CDR2 YNFKEQ. Trimming removed 3 bases from V and 7 bases from J; junction bases left unmatched: 11. CDR3 DNA: TGTGCCAGCAGCCAGGGAAGGACTAGCCTAATAAATGAGCAGTTCTTC. The encoded protein is CASSQGRTSLINEQFF.

V and J are TRBV27 and TRBJ2-2; tentative D call: TRBD2 (6 bases). This CDR3 is 13 amino acids long. Germline V gene sequence: CDR1 MNHEY, CDR2 SMNVEV (reference sequence). Trimming cost V 3 bases and J 6 bases, with 8 bases left between them. CDR3 sequence: CASSFWEAGELFF. CDR3 in DNA: TGTGCCAGCAGTTTCTGGGAGGCCGGGGAGCTGTTTTTT.

The V and J genes are TRBV6-1 and TRBJ2-7, with D perhaps TRBD2 (6 bases). The CDR3 length is 14 residues. Between the trimmed V and J ends, which lost 3 bases and 4 bases, there was a span of 13 bases. In germline, CDR1 is MNHNS, CDR2 SASEGT. CDR3 DNA: TGTGCCAGCAGTGAGCTAGCGATCATTTACGAGCAGTACTTC. It translates to CASSELAIIYEQYF.

The chain is built from TRBV9 and TRBJ2-1; D gene unclear. Germline CDR1 reads SGDLS; CDR2 reads YYNGEE. The CDR3 consists of 13 residues. V was trimmed by 4 bases and J by 3 bases, leaving 8 bases between them. The CDR3 sequence is CASSPYRYNEQFF. CDR3 DNA: TGTGCCAGCAGCCCTTACCGCTACAATGAGCAGTTCTTC.

The chain joins TRBV27 to TRBJ2-1; 13 nucleotides match TRBD2. The junction had 7 bases not matched to a gene; V was cut back by 6 bases and J by 8 bases. The germline CDR1 and CDR2 sequences are MNHEY and SMNVEV (reference sequence). The CDR3 contains 15 residues. The CDR3 sequence is CASRGGLAGVDEQFF. The CDR3 nucleotides are TGTGCCAGCAGGGGAGGACTAGCGGGGGTGGATGAGCAGTTCTTC.

The chain is built from TRBV11-3 and TRBJ2-7; D remains unclear. The CDR3 is 13 amino acids. Germline values: CDR1 SGHNT, CDR2 YENEEA. Trimming removed 1 base at V and 2 bases at J, with 6 bases between. The CDR3 bases are TGTGCCAGCAGCTTAGGCAGGACCTACGAGCAGTACTTC. It encodes CASSLGRTYEQYF. Together with reference TRBV11-3 and TRBJ2-7, the CDR3 gives the full variable domain: EAGVVQSPRYKIIEKKQPVAFWCNPISGHNTLYWYLQNLGQGPELLIRYENEEAVDDSQLPKDRFSAERLKGVDSTLKIQPAELGDSAVYLCASSLGRTYEQYFGPGTRLTVT.

V usage is TRBV7-6 and J usage is TRBJ1-1; D remains ambiguous. The CDR3 runs to 13 residues. Germline CDR1 is SGHVS and CDR2 is FNYEAQ. Trimming pared 4 bases from V and 3 bases from J, leaving 9 bases between. CDR3 amino acids: CASSSGPHTEAFF. In DNA, the CDR3 is TGTGCCAGCAGCTCCGGGCCCCACACTGAAGCTTTCTTT.

The chain links TRBV2 to TRBJ2-3, with a weak D call TRBD1 (5 bases). Trimming cost V 5 bases and J 2 bases, with 17 bases left between them. CDR1 is SNHLY and CDR2 is FYNNEI in the germline V gene. This CDR3 is built from 16 residues. CDR3 residues: CASSSPVGAATDTQYF. The DNA for the CDR3 is TGTGCCAGCAGTTCCCCGGTAGGGGCGGCCACAGATACGCAGTATTTT.

This rearrangement joins TRBV28 to TRBJ2-1; D gene ambiguous. The length of the CDR3 is 14 residues. Deletions cut 4 bases from V and 10 bases from J, with 17 bases between. From germline, CDR1 is MDHEN and CDR2 SYDVKM. CDR3 nucleotide sequence: TGTGCCAGCAGTTCAAGAGGTTCCATGATGGAGCAGTTCTTC. Translating gives CASSSRGSMMEQFF.

The CDR3 here is CASSEGDSTIYEQYF. CDR3 sequence (DNA): TGTGCCAGCAGTGAGGGGGACAGCACCATCTACGAGCAGTACTTC. J is TRBJ2-7 and V is TRBV6-1, with 7 nucleotides matching TRBD1. Unmatched junction bases numbered 8, after V lost 3 bases and J lost 3 bases. This CDR3 region has 15 residues. Germline loops: CDR1 MNHNS, CDR2 SASEGT.

The V and J genes are TRBV6-5 and TRBJ1-6; 9 bases line up with TRBD1. Germline V gives CDR1 MNHEY, CDR2 SVGAGI. V lost 6 bases and J lost 10; bases outside the gene matches: 4. The CDR3 runs to 13 residues. The CDR3 sequence is CASSNRGHSPLHF. DNA for the CDR3: TGTGCCAGCAGCAACAGGGGGCACTCACCCCTCCACTTT.

This CDR3 is CASSLLAGVYNEQFF. The CDR3, as DNA: TGTGCCAGCAGCCTACTAGCGGGGGTATACAATGAGCAGTTCTTC. The genes are TRBV14 and TRBJ2-1; 11 nucleotides agree with TRBD2. The CDR3 consists of 15 residues. The germline V gene encodes CDR1 SGHDN and CDR2 FVKESK. Trimming removed 4 bases from V and 4 bases from J; junction bases left unmatched: 3.

V is TRBV7-6 and J is TRBJ1-1, with a tentative D call TRBD1 (6 bases). This CDR3 has 13 residues. The ends were cut back, 2 bases at V and 3 bases at J, with 7 bases in the middle. Per germline, CDR1 SGHVS and CDR2 FNYEAQ. CDR3 bases: TGTGCCAGCAGCTTAAACAGGGACACTGAAGCTTTCTTT. Translating gives CASSLNRDTEAFF.

The gene calls are TRBV19 and TRBJ2-5, with 8 bases that match TRBD1. Trimming at V came to 8 bases and at J to 2 bases, leaving 16 bases not matched to a gene. This CDR3 is built from 17 residues. Germline V gene lookup returns CDR1 LNHDA and CDR2 SQIVND (reference sequence). The CDR3 region is CASSPDRAGTGQETQYF. CDR3 bases: TGTGCCAGTTCGCCGGACAGGGCAGGTACGGGTCAAGAGACCCAGTACTTC.

This clone was found once. The rearrangement links TRBV2 to TRBJ1-2; D is perhaps TRBD1 (5 bases). The ends were cut back, 6 bases at V and 4 bases at J, with 21 bases in the middle. The CDR3 contains 16 residues. Germline V gene data show CDR1 as SNHLY and CDR2 as FYNNEI. CDR3 DNA sequence: TGTGCCAGCAGCAAAACCCGGGACGGAGGGTTCTATGGCTACACCTTC. Its translation: CASSKTRDGGFYGYTF.

This chain connects TRBV2 to TRBJ2-7; weak D call: TRBD1 (5 bases). The CDR3 extends over 14 amino acids. Germline-derived CDR1 and CDR2 are SNHLY and FYNNEI. V lost 4 bases and J lost 4, with 14 bases in between. The CDR3 nucleotides read TGTGCCAGCAGTGCGGTCAGGGCTGGGTACGAGCAGTACTTC. This sequence encodes CASSAVRAGYEQYF.

The chain has TRBV6-1 and TRBJ1-5; D unclear. V was shortened by 5 bases and J by 7 bases, with 6 bases between the two germline ends. In germline, CDR1 is MNHNS, CDR2 SASEGT. CDR3 length equals 11 residues. CDR3 loop: CASSSGQPQHF. CDR3 DNA: TGTGCCAGCAGTTCAGGACAGCCCCAGCATTTT.

The CDR3 nucleotides are TGTGCCAGCAGCTGGCGGGAGGGCCGTGGAAATGAGCAGTTCTTC. Its translation: CASSWREGRGNEQFF. The rearrangement uses TRBV7-2 and TRBJ2-1; 9 bases line up with TRBD2. CDR3 length: 15 residues. Trimming took 4 bases from V and 7 from J; bases not matched to a gene: 8. Germline lookup yields CDR1 SGHTA and CDR2 FQGNSA.

V and J are TRBV5-1 and TRBJ1-1; 10 positions agree with TRBD1. This CDR3 region has 14 residues. J gave up 3 bases and V 3 bases, and 2 bases lay outside the gene matches. The germline gives CDR1 SGHRS, CDR2 YFSETQ. CDR3 in amino acids: CASSWTGGDTEAFF. The CDR3 DNA reads TGCGCCAGCAGCTGGACAGGGGGTGACACTGAAGCTTTCTTT.

This sequence joins TRBV19 and TRBJ1-1; D may be TRBD1 (6 bases). The CDR3 covers 13 residues. The germline V and J ends were trimmed by 6 bases and 0 bases, with 8 bases remaining between them. Germline assignment: CDR1 LNHDA and CDR2 SQIVND (reference sequence). CDR3 nucleotide sequence: TGTGCCAGTAGAACAGGGCTGAACACTGAAGCTTTCTTT. Encoded protein: CASRTGLNTEAFF.

The chain carries TRBV5-4 and TRBJ2-7, with D possibly matching TRBD1 (8 bases). Germline CDR1 and CDR2: SGHNT and YYREEE (reference sequence). The CDR3 sequence is 14 residues long. The V gene lost 6 bases and the J gene lost 4 bases, with 17 bases spanning the gap. The CDR3 is CASTSGQGGYEQYF. In DNA, the CDR3 is TGTGCCAGCACCTCCGGACAGGGAGGGTACGAGCAGTACTTC.

V usage is TRBV21-1 and J usage is TRBJ1-3. TRBV21-1 is annotated as a pseudogene. This CDR3 has 17 residues. CDR3 coding DNA: TGTGCCAGCAGCGACCGTAAGGGAGGTATGTCTGGAAACACCATATATTTT. This gives the protein CASSDRKGGMSGNTIYF.

The J gene is TRBJ2-7, the V gene TRBV15; D unclear. Germline CDR1 and CDR2: LNHNV and YYDKDF (reference sequence). This CDR3 has 13 amino acids. The germline V and J ends were trimmed by 1 base and 3 bases, with 7 bases remaining between them. DNA for the CDR3: TGTGCCACCAGCAGAGCTTTCAGCTACGAGCAGTACTTC. This encodes CATSRAFSYEQYF.

The V and J genes are TRBV5-1 and TRBJ2-2; TRBD1 aligns across 10 bases. CDR1 is SGHRS and CDR2 is YFSETQ in the germline V gene. The CDR3 has 17 amino acids. The trim removed 0 bases at V and 1 base at J, leaving 3 bases unmatched. In DNA form, the CDR3 reads TGCGCCAGCAGCTTGGGCGGGACAGGGGAGAACACCGGGGAGCTGTTTTTT. The encoded protein is CASSLGGTGENTGELFF.

The rearrangement links TRBV28 to TRBJ1-1; D is uncertain. V was cut by 5 bases and J by 0 bases, with 13 bases left in between. CDR1 is MDHEN and CDR2 is SYDVKM in the germline V gene. This CDR3 has 15 amino acids. CDR3 residues: CASSPTIYMNTEAFF. The CDR3 coding sequence is TGTGCCAGCAGTCCAACAATCTATATGAACACTGAAGCTTTCTTT.

V and J are TRBV7-9 and TRBJ1-1; D call uncertain. Deletions cut 3 bases from V and 3 bases from J, with 5 bases between. Germline-derived CDR1 and CDR2 are SEHNR and FQNEAQ (reference sequence). The CDR3 totals 12 residues. The CDR3 region is CASSFGYTEAFF. CDR3 in DNA: TGTGCCAGCAGCTTTGGATACACTGAAGCTTTCTTT.